This TCR beta chain was recorded in a study of immune evolution from preneoplasia to lung adenocarcinoma. Turning to this clone: No antigen is known for it.

Premalignant or tumor cells were enriched by macro-dissection after pathologic assessment. The ends were cut back, 5 bases at V and 9 bases at J, with 14 bases in the middle. This CDR3 comprises 13 residues. CDR1 SEHNR and CDR2 FQNEAQ come from the germline V gene (reference sequence). Points from the study as a whole: Clonality was highest in normal lung, lower in later-stage lesions apparently. Highest clonality occurred in KRAS-mutant, not EGFR-mutant or double wild-type, nodules. Normal lung had the highest top T cell clone frequencies.

Here immunoSEQ multiplex PCR was the method, and the copy in TCRdb shows in-frame clones only, minus some. Among about 8,000 clones listed, 82% were seen once. The receptor comes from a person between 65 and 80 years old with lung adenocarcinoma. V usage is TRBV7-9 and J usage is TRBJ1-5; no firm D call. Sequences were obtained from FFPE minimally invasive lung adenocarcinoma tissue. Written as DNA, the CDR3 is TGTGCCAGCAGCCCCGGACCTTCCGGGCCCCAGCATTTT. It codes for CASSPGPSGPQHF.